Presented here are 25 T cell receptor beta chains from one specimen sequenced in a study of identical twins. Via MiXCR, TCRdb re-called the 5' RACE reads, giving one row per CDR3 protein. The sample contains 150,000 or so distinct CDR3 sequences, 3% to 4.5% of which appear only once. Specimen: memory T cells sorted from blood. The receptors were gathered from a man aged 18 to 29 in good health.

This clonotype was seen many times. The V gene is TRBV20-1, the J gene TRBJ1-2; D gene ambiguous. The CDR3 loop spans 11 amino acids. Germline V gene lookup returns CDR1 DFQATT and CDR2 SNEGSKA (reference sequence). The CDR3 here is CTGPPSGGYTF. The CDR3 DNA sequence: TGCACCGGGCCTCCATCAGGAGGCTACACCTTC.

In its sample, this clonotype was seen a few times. The genes are TRBV5-5 and TRBJ2-7, with D possibly matching TRBD1 (5 bases). This CDR3 has 13 amino acids. With 4 bases removed from V and 0 bases from J, the gap between germline ends came to 8 bases. Germline CDR1 reads SGHKS; CDR2 reads YYEKEE (reference sequence). The chain's CDR3 is CASSIGHSYEQYV. Written as DNA, the CDR3 is TGTGCCAGCAGCATCGGACACTCCTACGAGCAGTACGTC.

At least ten counts were recorded for this clonotype. V usage is TRBV27 and J usage is TRBJ1-2, with TRBD1 identical over 10 bases. CDR1 and CDR2 from the germline V gene are MNHEY and SMNVEV (reference sequence). CDR3 size: 16 residues. The ends lost 8 bases at V and 4 bases at J; junction bases unmatched: 13. As DNA, the CDR3 is TGTGCCAGCTCCTTGACAGGGGGCGAATTTCTCTATGGCTACACCTTC. This gives the protein CASSLTGGEFLYGYTF.

There are a few counts of this clonotype. The rearrangement uses TRBV2 and TRBJ2-4; 10 nucleotides agree with TRBD1. V shed 3 bases and J 7 bases; nucleotides not matched to a gene: 9. The CDR3 spans 16 residues. Per the germline V gene, CDR1 is SNHLY and CDR2 is FYNNEI. CDR3 sequence reads: CASSEHGDRGRNIQYF. Written as DNA, the CDR3 is TGTGCCAGCAGTGAGCACGGGGACAGGGGCCGGAACATTCAGTACTTC.

The chain uses TRBV19 and TRBJ1-3; 10 bases are a match to TRBD1. CDR3 length equals 16 residues. V was pared by 6 bases and J by 0 bases, with 5 bases of the junction left unmatched. Germline V gene sequence: CDR1 LNHDA, CDR2 SQIVND (reference sequence). CDR3 loop: CASRSGTGASGNTIYF. CDR3 sequence (DNA): TGTGCCAGTAGATCCGGGACAGGGGCCTCTGGAAACACCATATATTTT.

This clonotype was observed many times. The chain joins TRBV2 to TRBJ1-1; D gene unclear. The CDR3 sequence is 10 residues long. The germline V gene has CDR1 SNHLY and CDR2 FYNNEI. V lost 8 bases and J lost 8, with 9 bases in between. The CDR3 DNA sequence: TGTGCCAGCGGCCGGCGGGAAGCTTTCTTT. Protein: CASGRREAFF.

This clonotype came up many times. The chain couples TRBV24-1 to TRBJ1-5; D is perhaps TRBD1 (5 bases). Trimming took off 4 bases at V and 4 bases at J, with 13 bases between the two ends. The CDR3 extends over 15 amino acids. The germline V gene has CDR1 KGHDR and CDR2 SFDVKD. The DNA for the CDR3 is TGTGCCACCAGTGAGAGGGCAGGGCCGAATCAGCCCCAGCATTTT. Its translation is CATSERAGPNQPQHF.

There are many counts of this clonotype. This rearrangement joins TRBV20-1 to TRBJ2-1; TRBD1 matches at 8 bases. The CDR3 sequence is 12 residues long. Germline CDR1 is DFQATT and CDR2 is SNEGSKA (reference sequence). The V gene end was trimmed by 8 bases and the J gene end by 3 bases; junction bases not matched to a gene: 3. CDR3: CSSGTGYNEQFF. The CDR3 DNA sequence: TGCAGTTCCGGGACAGGCTACAATGAGCAGTTCTTC.

This clonotype was counted between two and nine times. V is TRBV28 and J is TRBJ2-4; either TRBD1 or TRBD2 may supply D (5 bases each). The CDR3 is 20 amino acids. V shed 2 bases and J shed 0 bases, with 23 bases lying between them. Germline assignment: CDR1 MDHEN and CDR2 SYDVKM. The CDR3 nucleotides read TGTGCCAGCAGTTTAGGGCCCGGGACCTCAAGGACCATAGCCAAAAACATTCAGTACTTC. This sequence encodes CASSLGPGTSRTIAKNIQYF.

This clonotype was counted many times. The genes are TRBV20-1 and TRBJ2-7; possibly TRBD2 for D (6 bases). Trimming pared 8 bases from V and 6 bases from J, leaving 14 bases between. CDR3 length: 11 residues. Germline-derived CDR1 and CDR2 are DFQATT and SNEGSKA (reference sequence). In DNA form, the CDR3 reads TGCAGTTCTTCGTGGACTACCGAGCAGTACTTC. Protein: CSSSWTTEQYF.

This clonotype was seen more than once but under ten times. The J gene is TRBJ2-6, the V gene TRBV28; D tentatively reads TRBD1 or TRBD2 (5 bases each). V shed 3 bases and J shed 4 bases, with 13 bases lying between them. Germline CDR1 MDHEN, CDR2 SYDVKM. The CDR3 extends over 16 amino acids. The CDR3 nucleotides read TGTGCCAGCAGTTTCTTGGGGGTCGGAGGGGCCAACGTCCTGACTTTC. Amino acid sequence: CASSFLGVGGANVLTF.

The genes are TRBV5-1 and TRBJ2-2, with a possible D match to TRBD1 (6 bases). Germline assignment: CDR1 SGHRS and CDR2 YFSETQ. Between the trimmed V and J ends, which lost 0 bases and 7 bases, there was a span of 10 bases. There are 14 residues in the CDR3. The CDR3 spells CASSLDRAVGELFF. For the CDR3, the DNA is TGCGCCAGCAGCTTGGACAGGGCGGTCGGGGAGCTGTTTTTT.

This clonotype appeared many times. The CDR3 coding sequence is TGTGCCAGCAGCACCTCCCCGCAGTACTACAATGAGCAGTTCTTC. The encoded protein is CASSTSPQYYNEQFF. V gene TRBV9 combines with J gene TRBJ2-1; D not resolved. The germline CDR1 and CDR2 sequences are SGDLS and YYNGEE. The CDR3 loop spans 15 amino acids. Trimming took off 4 bases at V and 3 bases at J, with 14 bases between the two ends.

This clonotype was seen repeatedly, ten times or more. The chain has TRBV12-3 or TRBV12-4 and TRBJ1-1, with TRBD1 as a possible D gene (5 bases). Trimming shortened V by 6 bases and J by 4 bases, and 21 bases separated the two germline ends. The CDR3 has 16 amino acids. The CDR3 nucleotides are TGTGCCAGCAGCCGGGACCGTATCCAAGGGAGCACTGAAGCTTTCTTT. Translating it yields CASSRDRIQGSTEAFF.

This clonotype has at least ten counts. V is TRBV7-6 and J is TRBJ2-3; unclear D gene. V shed 4 bases and J shed 10 bases, with 12 bases lying between them. The CDR3 totals 12 residues. CDR1 is SGHVS and CDR2 is FNYEAQ in the germline V gene. CDR3 sequence: CASSSTQSPQYF. The DNA of the CDR3 is TGTGCCAGCAGCTCGACCCAAAGCCCGCAGTATTTT.

Many counts were recorded for this clonotype. The J gene is TRBJ2-2, the V gene TRBV9; no firm D call. There are 16 residues in the CDR3. V dropped 0 bases and J dropped 0 bases, with 9 bases sitting between them. Germline V gene lookup returns CDR1 SGDLS and CDR2 YYNGEE. In DNA, the CDR3 is TGTGCCAGCAGCGTAGTTCCCCAATCGAACACCGGGGAGCTGTTTTTT. Translated, it gives CASSVVPQSNTGELFF. The entire variable domain, with the rest obtained from reference TRBV9 and TRBJ2-2, is as follows: DSGVTQTPKHLITATGQRVTLRCSPRSGDLSVYWYQQSLDQGLQFLIQYYNGEERAKGNILERFSAQQFPDLHSELNLSSLELGDSALYFCASSVVPQSNTGELFFGEGSRLTVL.

This clonotype was detected many times. This chain uses TRBV7-9 with TRBJ2-3; 11 bases line up with TRBD2. Trimming at V came to 5 bases and at J to 1 base, leaving 5 bases not matched to a gene. This CDR3 region has 16 residues. The germline CDR1 and CDR2 sequences are SEHNR and FQNEAQ (reference sequence). Here the CDR3 DNA reads TGTGCCAGCAGCAGCGGACTAGCGGGCCGCACAGATACGCAGTATTTT. Translated, it gives CASSSGLAGRTDTQYF.

The chain couples TRBV7-2 to TRBJ2-1, with TRBD2 identical over 7 bases. This CDR3 is built from 17 residues. Germline-derived CDR1 and CDR2 are SGHTA and FQGNSA. Trimming took 2 bases from V and 4 from J; bases not matched to a gene: 11. CDR3 loop: CASSLIGGAGPYNEQFF. The CDR3, as DNA: TGTGCCAGCAGCTTAATAGGAGGAGCGGGACCATACAATGAGCAGTTCTTC.

This clonotype appeared many times. J is TRBJ2-7 and V is TRBV20-1, with D maybe TRBD1 (5 bases). Trimming pared 1 base from V and 1 base from J, leaving 5 bases between. The V gene's germline CDR1 is DFQATT and CDR2 SNEGSKA (reference sequence). There are 12 residues in the CDR3. The CDR3 region has the DNA TGCAGTGCTAGAGGACAGTCCTACGAGCAGTACTTC. Translating gives CSARGQSYEQYF.

This clonotype was detected many times. The gene calls are TRBV5-1 and TRBJ2-3, with 8 bases lining up with TRBD2. Per germline, CDR1 SGHRS and CDR2 YFSETQ. The CDR3 has 15 amino acids. Trimming took 4 bases from V and 2 from J; bases not matched to a gene: 6. CDR3 in amino acids: CASSGLAGTTDTQYF. The CDR3 DNA reads TGCGCCAGCAGCGGATTAGCGGGAACCACAGATACGCAGTATTTT.

This clonotype was detected many times. V gene TRBV6-1 combines with J gene TRBJ2-1, with D perhaps matching TRBD1 or TRBD2 (5 bases each). The CDR3 sequence is 13 residues long. V lost 4 bases and J lost 6, with 10 bases in between. Germline V gives CDR1 MNHNS, CDR2 SASEGT. CDR3 nucleotides: TGTGCCAGCAGTGTGGGGGTCTCCAATGAGCAGTTCTTC. Translated, it gives CASSVGVSNEQFF.

This clonotype was recorded many times. The chain uses TRBV12-3 or TRBV12-4 and TRBJ2-2; no clear D gene. Deletions cut 6 bases from V and 0 bases from J, with 8 bases between. The CDR3 has 14 residues. In DNA, the CDR3 is TGTGCCAGCAGGTCAATCGCGAACACCGGGGAGCTGTTTTTT. It yields the protein CASRSIANTGELFF.

This clonotype was counted at least ten times. The V call is TRBV12-3 or TRBV12-4, the J call TRBJ2-7, with D possibly being TRBD1 or TRBD2 (5 bases each). The CDR3 is 13 residues long. Trimming removed 6 bases from V and 5 bases from J, with 14 bases in between. The CDR3 bases are TGTGCCAGCAGGGACCAGGGACCGAACGAGCAGTACTTC. Translation: CASRDQGPNEQYF.

This clonotype was counted many times. The chain is built from TRBV12-3 or TRBV12-4 and TRBJ1-1; TRBD1 agrees at 8 bases. The V and J ends lost 5 bases and 0 bases, in that order; junction bases with no gene match: 11. The CDR3 length is 17 residues. CDR3 bases: TGTGCCAGCAGTCTTCCGGGACAGGACCCAATGAACACTGAAGCTTTCTTT. Its translation: CASSLPGQDPMNTEAFF.

This clonotype was counted only a few times. The chain uses TRBV2 and TRBJ2-3, with 9 bases lining up with TRBD2. After removal of 0 bases from V and 11 bases from J, the junction contained 3 bases not matched to a gene. This CDR3 spans 13 amino acids. From germline, CDR1 is SNHLY and CDR2 FYNNEI. CDR3 coding DNA: TGTGCCAGCAGTGAAGCTAGCGGGAGCCAGCAGTATTTT. Amino acid sequence: CASSEASGSQQYF.